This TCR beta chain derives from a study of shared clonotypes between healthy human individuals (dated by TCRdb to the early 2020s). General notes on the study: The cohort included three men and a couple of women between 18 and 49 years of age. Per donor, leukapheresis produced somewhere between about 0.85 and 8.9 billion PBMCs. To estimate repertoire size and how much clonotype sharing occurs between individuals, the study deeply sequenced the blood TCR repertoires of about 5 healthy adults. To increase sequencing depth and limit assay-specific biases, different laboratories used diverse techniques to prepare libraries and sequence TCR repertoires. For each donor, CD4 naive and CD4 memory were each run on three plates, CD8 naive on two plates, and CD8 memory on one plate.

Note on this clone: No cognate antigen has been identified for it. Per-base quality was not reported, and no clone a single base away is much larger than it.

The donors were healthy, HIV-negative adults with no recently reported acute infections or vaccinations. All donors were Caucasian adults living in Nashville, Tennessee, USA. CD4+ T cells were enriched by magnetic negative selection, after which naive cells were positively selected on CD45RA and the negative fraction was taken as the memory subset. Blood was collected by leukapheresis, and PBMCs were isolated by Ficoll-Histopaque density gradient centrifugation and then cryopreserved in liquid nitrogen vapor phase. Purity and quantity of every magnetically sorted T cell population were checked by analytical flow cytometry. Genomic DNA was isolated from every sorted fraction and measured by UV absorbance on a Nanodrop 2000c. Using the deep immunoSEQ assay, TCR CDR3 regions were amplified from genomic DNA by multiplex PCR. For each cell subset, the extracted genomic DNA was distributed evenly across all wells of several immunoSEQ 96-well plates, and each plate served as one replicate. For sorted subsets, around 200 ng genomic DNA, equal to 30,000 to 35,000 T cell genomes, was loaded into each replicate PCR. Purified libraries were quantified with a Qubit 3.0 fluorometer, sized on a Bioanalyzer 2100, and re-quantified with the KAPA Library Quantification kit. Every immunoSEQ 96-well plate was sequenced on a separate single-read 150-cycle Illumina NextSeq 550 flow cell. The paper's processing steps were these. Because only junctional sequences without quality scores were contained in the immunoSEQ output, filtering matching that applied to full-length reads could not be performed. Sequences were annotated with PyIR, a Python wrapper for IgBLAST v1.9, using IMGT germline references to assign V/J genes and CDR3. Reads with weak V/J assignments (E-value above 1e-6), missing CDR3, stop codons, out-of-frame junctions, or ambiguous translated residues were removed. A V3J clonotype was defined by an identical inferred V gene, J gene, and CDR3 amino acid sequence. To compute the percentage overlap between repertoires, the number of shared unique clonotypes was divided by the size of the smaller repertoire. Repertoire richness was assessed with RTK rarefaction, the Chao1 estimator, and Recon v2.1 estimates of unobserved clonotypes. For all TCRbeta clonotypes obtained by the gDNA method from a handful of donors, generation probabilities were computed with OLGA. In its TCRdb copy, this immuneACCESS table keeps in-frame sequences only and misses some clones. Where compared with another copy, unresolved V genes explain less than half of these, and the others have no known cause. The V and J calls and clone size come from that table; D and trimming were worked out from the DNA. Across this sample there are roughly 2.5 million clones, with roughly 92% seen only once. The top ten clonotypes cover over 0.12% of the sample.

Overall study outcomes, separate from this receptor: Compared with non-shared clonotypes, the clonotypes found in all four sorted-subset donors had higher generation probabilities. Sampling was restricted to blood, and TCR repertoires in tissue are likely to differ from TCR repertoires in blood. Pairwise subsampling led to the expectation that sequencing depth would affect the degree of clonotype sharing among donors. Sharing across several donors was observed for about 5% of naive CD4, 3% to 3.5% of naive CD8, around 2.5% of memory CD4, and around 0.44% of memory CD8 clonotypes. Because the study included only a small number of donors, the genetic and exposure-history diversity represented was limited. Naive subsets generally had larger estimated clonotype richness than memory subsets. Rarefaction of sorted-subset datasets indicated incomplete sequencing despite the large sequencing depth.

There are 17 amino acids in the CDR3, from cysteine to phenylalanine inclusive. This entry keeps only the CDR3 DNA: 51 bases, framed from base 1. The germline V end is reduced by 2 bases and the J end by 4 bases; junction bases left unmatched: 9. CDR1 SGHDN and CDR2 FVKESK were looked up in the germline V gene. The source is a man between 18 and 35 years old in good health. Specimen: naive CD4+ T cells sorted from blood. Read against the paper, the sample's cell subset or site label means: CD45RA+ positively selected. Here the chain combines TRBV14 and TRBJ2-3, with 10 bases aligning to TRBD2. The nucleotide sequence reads TGTGCCAGCAGCCAAAGGTCGCCTAGCGGGAGTTCAGATACGCAGTATTTT. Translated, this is CASSQRSPSGSSDTQYF.